This TCR beta chain was sequenced for a study of blood T cell repertoires in COVID-19. Looking at the study overall: T cells, B-cell-depleted T cells, or PBMCs supplied cDNA or gDNA.

Libraries were prepared by immunoSEQ multiplex PCR; TCRdb keeps only in-frame clonotypes and omits some of them. This table has 200,000 to 250,000 clones, about 87% appearing once. Trimming removed 0 bases from V and 4 bases from J, with 4 bases in between. CDR1 and CDR2 (germline): SGHAT, FQNNGV. The CDR3 consists of 13 residues. V is TRBV11-2 and J is TRBJ1-3; D uncertain. The sample consisted of PBMCs or T cells enriched from blood (not recorded which). This clonotype was obtained from a woman aged 25 to 45 who had recovered from COVID-19. CDR3 DNA sequence: TGTGCCAGCAGCTTAGATCAGGGAAACACCATATATTTT. This sequence encodes CASSLDQGNTIYF.